This paragraph reports one T cell receptor (beta chain). The target antigen is unknown. The data were obtained in a study of shared clonotypes between healthy human individuals. Whole-study findings and limits: Naive subsets typically showed greater estimated richness than memory subsets. Inspection by rarefaction showed sorted-subset sequencing to be incomplete despite large depth.

Sequencing was at deep level. How the authors handled the data: For the immunoSEQ data, sequences were junction-only without quality scores, so filtering differed. Repertoires were generated with immunoSEQ multiplex PCR, while TCRdb's copy carries only in-frame clones and drops some. That table gives V, J and clone size, and the DNA gave D and trimming. The sample includes approximately 340,000 clones, about 74% of them seen just once. The clonotype originates from a man aged 30-40 years in good health. Sequenced input: memory CD4+ T cells sorted from blood. Subset indicated: CD45RA-negative fraction.

CDR3 in amino acids: CASSPGGGYNEQFF. CDR3 nucleotide sequence: TGTGCCAGCAGCCCGGGGGGTGGATACAATGAGCAGTTCTTC. J is TRBJ2-1 and V is TRBV7-6, with TRBD2 matching 7 bases. This CDR3 has 14 residues. Unmatched junction bases numbered 5, after V lost 5 bases and J lost 4 bases. The V gene's germline CDR1 is SGHVS and CDR2 FNYEAQ. The whole variable domain, filled in from reference TRBV7-6 and TRBJ2-1, reads GAGVSQSPRYKVTKRGQDVALRCDPISGHVSLYWYRQALGQGPEFLTYFNYEAQQDKSGLPNDRFSAERPEGSISTLTIQRTEQRDSAMYRCASSPGGGYNEQFFGPGTRLTVL.